The present T cell receptor beta chain was sequenced within a study of blood T cell repertoires in COVID-19. Study-level information: PBMCs, B-cell-depleted T cells, or T cells were the source of the cDNA or gDNA that made up the material.

Allocation to cohorts depended on clinical history reported by the participants. CDR3 length: 16 residues. CDR1 is SGHRS, CDR2 YFSETQ, per germline. V dropped 2 bases and J dropped 12; count of bases not matched to a gene: 12. Original processing methods: Cell counts per sample came from amplifying reference gene primers. The table came from immunoSEQ multiplex PCR; TCRdb's copy has only in-frame clones and leaves some out. V, J and clone size are taken as reported in that table, and D and trimming were inferred from the DNA itself. This sample yields a few hundred thousand clones, of which over 75% are seen a single time; 1.5% to 2% belongs to the top ten.

The chain combines TRBV5-1 with TRBJ1-6, with 9 bases lining up with TRBD1. Input material: PBMCs or T cells enriched from blood (not recorded which). The origin of this receptor is a woman aged 50 to 65 who had recovered from COVID-19. The CDR3 protein is CASSLQGANSLRPLHF. Written as DNA, the CDR3 is TGCGCCAGCAGCTTACAGGGGGCAAATTCCCTAAGACCCCTCCACTTT. Complete variable domain (other parts from reference TRBV5-1 and TRBJ1-6): KAGVTQTPRYLIKTRGQQVTLSCSPISGHRSVSWYQQTPGQGLQFLFEYFSETQRNKGNFPGRFSGRQFSNSRSEMNVSTLELGDSALYLCASSLQGANSLRPLHFGNGTRLTVT.